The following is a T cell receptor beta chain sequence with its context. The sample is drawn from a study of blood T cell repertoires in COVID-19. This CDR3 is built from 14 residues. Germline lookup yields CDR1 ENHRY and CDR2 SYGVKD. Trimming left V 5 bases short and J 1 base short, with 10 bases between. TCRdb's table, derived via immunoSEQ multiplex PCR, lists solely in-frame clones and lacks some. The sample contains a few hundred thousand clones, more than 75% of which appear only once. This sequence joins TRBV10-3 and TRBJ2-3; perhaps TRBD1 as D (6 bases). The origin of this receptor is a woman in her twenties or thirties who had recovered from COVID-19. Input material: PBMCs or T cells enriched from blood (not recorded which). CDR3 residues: CAISPGQGTDTQYF. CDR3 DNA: TGTGCCATCAGTCCGGGACAAGGCACAGATACGCAGTATTTT.